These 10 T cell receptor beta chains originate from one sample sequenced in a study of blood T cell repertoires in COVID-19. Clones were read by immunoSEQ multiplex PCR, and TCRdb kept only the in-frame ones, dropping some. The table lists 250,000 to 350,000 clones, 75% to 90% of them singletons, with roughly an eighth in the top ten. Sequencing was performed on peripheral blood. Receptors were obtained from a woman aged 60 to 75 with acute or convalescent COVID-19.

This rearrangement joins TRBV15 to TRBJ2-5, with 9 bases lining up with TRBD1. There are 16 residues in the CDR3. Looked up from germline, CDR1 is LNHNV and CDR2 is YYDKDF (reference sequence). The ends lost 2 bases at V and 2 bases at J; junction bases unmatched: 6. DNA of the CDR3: TGTGCCACCAGCAGAAATACCGGGACAGGGCAAGAGACCCAGTACTTC. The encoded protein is CATSRNTGTGQETQYF.

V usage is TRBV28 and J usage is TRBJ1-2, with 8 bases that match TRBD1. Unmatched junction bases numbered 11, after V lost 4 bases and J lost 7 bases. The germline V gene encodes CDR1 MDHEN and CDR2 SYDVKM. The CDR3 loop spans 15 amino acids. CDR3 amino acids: CASSSGTGRGSGYTF. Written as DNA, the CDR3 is TGTGCCAGCAGTTCCGGGACAGGTCGGGGGAGTGGCTACACCTTC.

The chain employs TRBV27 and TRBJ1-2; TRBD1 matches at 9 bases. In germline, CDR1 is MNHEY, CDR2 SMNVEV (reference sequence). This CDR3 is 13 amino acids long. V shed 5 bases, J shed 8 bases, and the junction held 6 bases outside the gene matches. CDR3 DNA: TGTGCCAGCAGTGGGACAGGGCCCTTGGGCTACACCTTC. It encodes CASSGTGPLGYTF.

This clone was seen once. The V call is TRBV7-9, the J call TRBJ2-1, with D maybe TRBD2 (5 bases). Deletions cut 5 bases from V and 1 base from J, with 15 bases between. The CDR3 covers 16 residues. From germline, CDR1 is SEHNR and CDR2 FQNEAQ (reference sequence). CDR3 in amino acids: CASSPRLARSYNEQFF. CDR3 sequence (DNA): TGTGCCAGCAGCCCCCGGCTAGCTCGTTCCTACAATGAGCAGTTCTTC.

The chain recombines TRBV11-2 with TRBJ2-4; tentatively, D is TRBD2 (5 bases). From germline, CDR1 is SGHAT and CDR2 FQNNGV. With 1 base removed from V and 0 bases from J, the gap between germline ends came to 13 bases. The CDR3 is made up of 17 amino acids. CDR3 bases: TGTGCCAGCAGCTTAGGACTAACAGACTTAGCCAAAAACATTCAGTACTTC. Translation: CASSLGLTDLAKNIQYF.

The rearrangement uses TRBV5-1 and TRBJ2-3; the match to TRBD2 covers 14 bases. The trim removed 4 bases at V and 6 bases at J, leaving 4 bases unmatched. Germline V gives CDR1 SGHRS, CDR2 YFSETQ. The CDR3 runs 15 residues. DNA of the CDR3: TGCGCCAGCAGCCAGGGGACTAGCGGGGGTGATACGCAGTATTTT. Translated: CASSQGTSGGDTQYF.

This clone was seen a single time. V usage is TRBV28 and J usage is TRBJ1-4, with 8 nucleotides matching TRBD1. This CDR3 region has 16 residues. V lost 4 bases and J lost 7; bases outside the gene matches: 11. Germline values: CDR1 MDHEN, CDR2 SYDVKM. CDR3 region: CASSSGTGGFGEKLFF. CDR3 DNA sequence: TGTGCCAGCAGTTCCGGGACAGGAGGATTCGGTGAAAAACTGTTTTTT.

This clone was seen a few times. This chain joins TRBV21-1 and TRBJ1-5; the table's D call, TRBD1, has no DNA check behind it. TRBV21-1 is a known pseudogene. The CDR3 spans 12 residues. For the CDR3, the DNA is TGTGCCAGCAGCAAAGGGCATCAGCCCCAGCATTTT. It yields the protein CASSKGHQPQHF.

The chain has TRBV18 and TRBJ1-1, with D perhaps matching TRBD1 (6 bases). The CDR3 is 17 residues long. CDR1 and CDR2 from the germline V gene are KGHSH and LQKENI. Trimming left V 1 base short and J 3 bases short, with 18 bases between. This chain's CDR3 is CASSPQGVIFRDTEAFF. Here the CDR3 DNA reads TGTGCCAGCTCACCACAGGGGGTAATATTCCGGGACACTGAAGCTTTCTTT.

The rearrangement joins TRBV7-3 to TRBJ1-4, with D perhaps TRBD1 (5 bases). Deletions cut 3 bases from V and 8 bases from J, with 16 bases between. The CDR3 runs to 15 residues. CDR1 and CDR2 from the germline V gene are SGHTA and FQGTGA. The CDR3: CASSFTGTQDEKLFF. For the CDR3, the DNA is TGTGCCAGCAGCTTTACCGGGACTCAGGACGAAAAACTGTTTTTT.